These T cell receptor beta chains were read from a single sample in a study of shared clonotypes between healthy human individuals. TCRdb keeps only in-frame clones here, not all; method: immunoSEQ multiplex PCR. Of some 1,600,000 clones listed, about 98% are singletons. The sample comprised naive CD4+ T cells sorted from blood. These receptors came from a man aged 30 to 39 in good health. Each CDR3 is given with its conserved first and last residue. D genes are given only for firm matches. Expanded clones are given a class, and other clones once, few, many or no size at all.

clone_size cdr3_length d_call j_call v_call cdr3_aa cdr3_nt
. 17 TRBD2 TRBJ2-3 TRBV5-6 CASSPYLAGEQADTQYF TGTGCCAGCAGCCCCTACTTAGCGGGAGAACAGGCAGATACGCAGTATTTT
. 13 . TRBJ2-1 TRBV7-2 CASSLHSYNEQFF TGTGCCAGCAGCTTACATTCCTACAATGAGCAGTTCTTC
. 15 . TRBJ2-2 TRBV4-1 CASSQEGGNTGELFF TGCGCCAGCAGCCAAGAGGGGGGGAACACCGGGGAGCTGTTTTTT
. 13 . TRBJ2-7 TRBV7-9 CASSLGSTYEQYF TGTGCCAGCAGCTTAGGCAGCACCTACGAGCAGTACTTC
. 17 TRBD2 TRBJ2-5 TRBV7-6 CASSPRVSGGNQETQYF TGTGCCAGCAGTCCTAGGGTCAGCGGGGGGAATCAAGAGACCCAGTACTTC
. 23 . TRBJ1-5 TRBV14 CASSQDVREFDTTVLYSNQPQHF TGTGCCAGCAGCCAAGATGTCCGAGAGTTTGACACGACAGTGCTCTATAGCAATCAGCCCCAGCATTTT
. 15 . TRBJ1-4 TRBV18 CASSPQGSRIEKLFF TGTGCCAGCTCACCGCAGGGTTCGCGGATCGAAAAACTGTTTTTT
. 19 TRBD1 TRBJ2-2 TRBV11-2 CASTRSLRQGSALVGELFF TGTGCCAGCACCCGTAGTCTCCGACAGGGAAGTGCCCTGGTCGGGGAGCTGTTTTTT
. 14 . TRBJ2-7 TRBV5-1 CASSPQLDPYEQYF TGCGCCAGCAGCCCCCAACTAGACCCCTACGAGCAGTACTTC
. 13 . TRBJ2-5 TRBV14 CASSYRVYETQYF TGTGCCAGCAGCTACAGGGTTTACGAGACCCAGTACTTC
once 15 TRBD1 TRBJ2-5 TRBV9 CASSVEGTGEETQYF TGTGCCAGCAGCGTAGAGGGCACAGGGGAAGAGACCCAGTACTTC
. 12 . TRBJ2-7 TRBV7-9 CASSLDTNEQYF TGTGCCAGCAGCTTAGACACGAACGAGCAGTACTTC
. 15 TRBD2 TRBJ2-1 TRBV5-8 CASSYGLAEFNEQFF TGTGCCAGCAGCTATGGGCTAGCGGAATTCAATGAGCAGTTCTTC
once 16 TRBD2 TRBJ2-7 TRBV7-2 CASSARLATSSYEQYF TGTGCCAGCAGCGCCCGACTAGCGACCAGCTCCTACGAGCAGTACTTC
. 15 . TRBJ2-3 TRBV5-1 CASSLGTKPTDTQYF TGCGCCAGCAGCTTAGGGACAAAACCGACAGATACGCAGTATTTT
. 15 TRBD1 TRBJ1-5 TRBV28 CASSLWTGGDQPQHF TGTGCCAGCAGTTTATGGACAGGGGGGGATCAGCCCCAGCATTTT
. 15 . TRBJ1-4 TRBV4-1 CASSYHPTTNEKLFF TGCGCCAGCAGTTACCATCCTACAACTAATGAAAAACTGTTTTTT
. 11 . TRBJ2-1 TRBV9 CASSAGERQFF TGTGCCAGCAGCGCGGGGGAAAGGCAGTTCTTC
. 15 TRBD1 TRBJ2-7 TRBV7-2 CASSLYRGAIYEQYF TGTGCCAGCAGCCTATACAGGGGGGCAATCTACGAGCAGTACTTC
. 18 TRBD2 TRBJ2-1 TRBV27 CASSPRLVREWRWYEQFF TGTGCCAGCAGTCCTCGACTGGTGCGGGAGTGGAGGTGGTATGAGCAGTTCTTC
. 14 . TRBJ2-5 TRBV5-1 CASSTTPPQETQYF TGCGCCAGCAGCACTACACCGCCTCAAGAGACCCAGTACTTC
. 14 . TRBJ2-3 TRBV5-1 CASSFVSSTDTQYF TGCGCCAGCAGCTTTGTATCTAGCACAGATACGCAGTATTTT
. 20 TRBD2 TRBJ2-3 TRBV4-3 CASSQGGGTSALLSTDTQYF TGCGCCAGCAGCCAAGGGGGGGGGACTAGCGCCTTACTTAGCACAGATACGCAGTATTTT
. 15 . TRBJ2-7 TRBV6-5 CASSLYVGGSYEQYF TGTGCCAGCAGCCTTTATGTCGGAGGCTCCTACGAGCAGTACTTC
. 15 TRBD1 TRBJ2-2 TRBV19 CASSVGQGRTGELFF TGTGCCAGTAGTGTGGGACAGGGAAGAACCGGGGAGCTGTTTTTT
. 18 TRBD2 TRBJ2-3 TRBV7-9 CASSKRRLAGGGTDTQYF TGTGCCAGCAGCAAAAGGAGACTAGCGGGAGGGGGCACAGATACGCAGTATTTT
. 16 . TRBJ2-7 TRBV28 CASSFTAHQGSYEQYF TGTGCCAGCAGTTTCACCGCCCACCAGGGGTCCTACGAGCAGTACTTC
. 13 . TRBJ2-2 TRBV9 CASNPSSSGELFF TGTGCCAGCAACCCTAGCAGCTCCGGGGAGCTGTTTTTT
. 14 . TRBJ1-5 TRBV7-2 CASSFAPNGQPQHF TGTGCCAGCAGCTTCGCCCCGAACGGTCAGCCCCAGCATTTT
. 15 . TRBJ1-1 TRBV2 CASSRDLRMNTEAFF TGTGCCAGCAGTAGGGACCTAAGAATGAACACTGAAGCTTTCTTT
. 15 TRBD1 TRBJ2-1 TRBV19 CASSRGTGDSNEQFF TGTGCCAGTAGTAGGGGGACAGGGGATAGCAATGAGCAGTTCTTC
. 13 . TRBJ2-5 TRBV7-2 CASSFLGRETQYF TGTGCCAGCAGCTTCCTCGGTAGGGAGACCCAGTACTTC
few 12 . TRBJ2-7 TRBV9 CASSTSGYEQYF TGTGCCAGCAGCACCTCGGGCTACGAGCAGTACTTC
. 16 TRBD1 TRBJ1-5 TRBV18 CASSPDRGYSNQPQHF TGTGCCAGCTCACCAGACAGGGGTTATAGCAATCAGCCCCAGCATTTT
once 15 TRBD2 TRBJ2-3 TRBV11-3 CASSYGGTGGDTQYF TGTGCCAGCAGCTATGGCGGGACGGGAGGAGATACGCAGTATTTT
. 15 . TRBJ2-7 TRBV9 CASSVDPGQGYEQYF TGTGCCAGCAGCGTAGACCCCGGGCAGGGCTACGAGCAGTACTTC
once 16 . TRBJ2-2 TRBV7-9 CASGPSSQRDTGELFF TGTGCCAGCGGCCCTAGTTCCCAGCGGGACACCGGGGAGCTGTTTTTT
. 14 . TRBJ2-1 TRBV2 CASTEGLAHNEQFF TGTGCCAGCACTGAGGGGCTAGCCCACAATGAGCAGTTCTTC
once 13 . TRBJ1-2 TRBV7-2 CASNDYIEYGYTF TGTGCCAGCAACGATTACATCGAGTATGGCTACACCTTC
. 14 TRBD2 TRBJ2-5 TRBV5-1 CASTREGGEETQYF TGCGCCAGCACCCGGGAGGGGGGGGAAGAGACCCAGTACTTC
. 11 . TRBJ2-3 TRBV11-2 CASRKSDTQYF TGTGCCAGCAGGAAATCAGATACGCAGTATTTT
. 13 . TRBJ2-2 TRBV7-2 CASSLGRVGGLFF TGTGCCAGCAGCTTAGGCCGAGTGGGCGGGCTGTTTTTT
. 16 TRBD2 TRBJ2-7 TRBV5-8 CASSFRGSGISYEQYF TGTGCCAGCAGCTTTCGAGGTAGCGGGATCTCCTACGAGCAGTACTTC
. 14 . TRBJ1-2 TRBV28 CASSPPRRGYGYTF TGTGCCAGCAGCCCCCCACGGAGGGGGTATGGCTACACCTTC
once 14 TRBD1 TRBJ1-2 TRBV29-1 CSVVDGDRPLGYTF TGCAGCGTTGTAGATGGGGACAGACCTCTTGGCTACACCTTC
few 11 . TRBJ2-3 TRBV29-1 CSVRFTDTQYF TGCAGCGTTCGATTCACAGATACGCAGTATTTT
. 14 TRBD1 TRBJ2-7 TRBV6-5 CASSRGQAGYEQYF TGTGCCAGCAGTAGGGGACAGGCAGGGTACGAGCAGTACTTC
. 19 TRBD2 TRBJ2-1 TRBV7-9 CASSLSGTSGTTTHNEQFF TGTGCCAGCAGCCTGTCAGGGACTAGCGGGACTACCACCCACAATGAGCAGTTCTTC
. 18 . TRBJ2-2 TRBV7-9 CASSFRGGGTANTGELFF TGTGCCAGCAGCTTTAGGGGAGGCGGGACGGCGAACACCGGGGAGCTGTTTTTT
. 14 . TRBJ2-2 TRBV9 CASSVWTVSGELFF TGTGCCAGCAGCGTATGGACGGTTTCTGGGGAGCTGTTTTTT
. 13 . TRBJ2-2 TRBV5-4 CASSAQGTGELFF TGTGCCAGCAGCGCCCAGGGTACCGGGGAGCTGTTTTTT